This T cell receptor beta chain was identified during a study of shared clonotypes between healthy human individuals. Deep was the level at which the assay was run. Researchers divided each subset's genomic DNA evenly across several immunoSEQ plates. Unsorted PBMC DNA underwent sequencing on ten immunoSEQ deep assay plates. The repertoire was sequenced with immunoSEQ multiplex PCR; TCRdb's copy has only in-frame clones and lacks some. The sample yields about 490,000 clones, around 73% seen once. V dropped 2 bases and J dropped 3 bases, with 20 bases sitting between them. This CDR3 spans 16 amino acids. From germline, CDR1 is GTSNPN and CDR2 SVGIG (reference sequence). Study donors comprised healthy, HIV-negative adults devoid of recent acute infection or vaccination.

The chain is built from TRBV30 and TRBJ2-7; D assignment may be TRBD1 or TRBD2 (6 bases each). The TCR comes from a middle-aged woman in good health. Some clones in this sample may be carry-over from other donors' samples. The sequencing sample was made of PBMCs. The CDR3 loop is CAWSRGVGARGYEQYF. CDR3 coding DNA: TGTGCCTGGAGTAGGGGGGTAGGGGCGCGAGGCTACGAGCAGTACTTC.